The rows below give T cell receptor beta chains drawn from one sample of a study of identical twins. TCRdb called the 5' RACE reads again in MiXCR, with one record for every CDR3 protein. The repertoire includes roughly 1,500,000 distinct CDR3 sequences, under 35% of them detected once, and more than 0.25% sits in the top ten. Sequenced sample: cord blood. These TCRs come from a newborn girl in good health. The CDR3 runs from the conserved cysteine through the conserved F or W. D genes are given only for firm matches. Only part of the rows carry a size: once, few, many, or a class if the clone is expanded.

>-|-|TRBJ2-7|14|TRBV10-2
CASSERTATYEQYF
TGCGCCAGCAGTGAGAGGACAGCAACCTACGAGCAGTACTTC
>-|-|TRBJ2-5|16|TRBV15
CATSRAVPGISNGQYF
TGTGCCACCAGCAGGGCTGTACCGGGGATCTCCAATGGGCAGTACTTC
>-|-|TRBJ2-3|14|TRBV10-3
CAISEGACTDTQYF
TGTGCCATCAGTGAGGGGGCCTGCACAGATACGCAGTATTTT
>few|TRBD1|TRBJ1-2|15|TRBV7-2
CASSPRNRGYYGYTF
TGTGCCAGCAGCCCGAGAAACAGGGGGTACTATGGCTACACCTTC
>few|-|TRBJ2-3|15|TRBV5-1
CASSHLASSTDTQYF
TGCGCCAGCAGCCACCTAGCGTCTAGCACAGATACGCAGTATTTT
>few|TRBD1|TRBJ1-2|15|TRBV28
CASSYRDRGYRGYTF
TGTGCCAGCAGTTATAGGGACAGGGGCTATCGAGGCTACACCTTC
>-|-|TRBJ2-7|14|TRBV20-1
CSARDTTDSYEQYF
TGCAGTGCTAGAGATACAACTGACTCCTACGAGCAGTACTTC
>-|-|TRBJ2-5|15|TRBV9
CASSVSVEGGETQYF
TGTGCCAGCAGCGTATCGGTAGAGGGAGGAGAGACCCAGTACTTC
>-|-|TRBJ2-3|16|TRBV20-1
CSATQPRAFSTDTQYF
TGCAGTGCTACACAACCTAGGGCGTTTAGCACAGATACGCAGTATTTT
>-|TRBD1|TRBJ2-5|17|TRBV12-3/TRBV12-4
CASRIRPGTGGSDEQYF
TGTGCCAGCAGAATAAGACCCGGGACAGGGGGATCGGATGAGCAGTACTTC
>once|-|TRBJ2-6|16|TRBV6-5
CASSYETVPGANVLTF
TGTGCCAGCAGTTACGAGACAGTGCCTGGGGCCAACGTCCTGACTTTC
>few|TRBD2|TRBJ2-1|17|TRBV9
CASSVGLAGGPYNEQFF
TGTGCCAGCAGCGTAGGACTAGCGGGGGGGCCCTACAATGAGCAGTTCTTC
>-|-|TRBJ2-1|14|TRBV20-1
CSANPRGRYNEQFF
TGCAGTGCTAATCCGCGGGGCCGGTACAATGAGCAGTTCTTC
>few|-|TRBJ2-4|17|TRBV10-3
CAISESVLRIGKNIQYF
TGTGCCATCAGTGAGTCGGTTTTGAGAATAGGCAAAAACATTCAGTACTTC
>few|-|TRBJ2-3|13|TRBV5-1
CASSSTLGGTQYF
TGCGCCAGCAGCTCGACCCTAGGAGGTACGCAGTATTTT
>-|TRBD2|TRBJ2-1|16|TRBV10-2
CASSGLSGGGYNEQFF
TGCGCCAGCAGCGGACTGAGCGGGGGGGGTTACAATGAGCAGTTCTTC
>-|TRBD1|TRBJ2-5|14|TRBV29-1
CSVGFGTGRETQYF
TGCAGCGTTGGCTTCGGGACAGGGAGGGAGACCCAGTACTTC
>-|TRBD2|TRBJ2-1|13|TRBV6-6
CASQAGGYNEQFF
TGTGCCAGCCAAGCGGGGGGCTACAATGAGCAGTTCTTC
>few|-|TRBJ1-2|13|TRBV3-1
CASSQIGLYGYTF
TGTGCCAGCAGCCAAATAGGCCTCTATGGCTACACCTTC
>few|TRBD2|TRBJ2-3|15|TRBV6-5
CASRSLAAFTDTQYF
TGTGCCAGCAGAAGTCTAGCGGCCTTCACAGATACGCAGTATTTT
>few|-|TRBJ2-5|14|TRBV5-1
CASSSNPGRETQYF
TGCGCCAGCAGCTCTAACCCGGGACGGGAGACCCAGTACTTC
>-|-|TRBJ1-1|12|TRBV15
CATSRTNTEAFF
TGTGCCACCAGCCGGACTAACACTGAAGCTTTCTTT
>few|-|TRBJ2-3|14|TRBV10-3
CAISARDPTDTQYF
TGTGCCATCAGCGCCCGGGACCCCACAGATACGCAGTATTTT
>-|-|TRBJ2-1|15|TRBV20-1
CSASNHLSSYNEQFF
TGCAGTGCTAGTAATCACCTGAGCTCCTACAATGAGCAGTTCTTC
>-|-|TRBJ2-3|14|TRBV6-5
CASSHKGGTDTQYF
TGTGCCAGCAGTCATAAAGGGGGCACAGATACGCAGTATTTT
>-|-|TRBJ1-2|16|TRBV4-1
CASSDRGGAVGYGYTF
TGCGCCAGCAGTGATCGGGGAGGGGCCGTGGGGTATGGCTACACCTTC
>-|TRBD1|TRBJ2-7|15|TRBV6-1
CASREQGSLAYEQYF
TGTGCCAGCAGAGAACAGGGGAGTCTTGCCTACGAGCAGTACTTC
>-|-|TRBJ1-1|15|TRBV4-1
CASRPPFGPVAEAFF
TGCGCCAGCAGGCCCCCCTTCGGACCGGTGGCTGAGGCTTTCTTT
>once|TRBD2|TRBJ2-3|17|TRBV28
CASSPAREGYLTDTQYF
TGTGCCAGCAGTCCGGCACGGGAGGGATACCTCACAGATACGCAGTATTTT
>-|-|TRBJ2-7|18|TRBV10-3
CAISESKGRQGGYNEQYF
TGTGCCATCAGTGAGTCAAAGGGTCGGCAGGGTGGTTACAATGAGCAGTACTTC
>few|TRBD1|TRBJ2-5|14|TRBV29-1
CSVPRTGPYNEQYF
TGCAGCGTTCCCCGGACAGGGCCCTACAATGAGCAGTACTTC
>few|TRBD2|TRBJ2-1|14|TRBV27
CASTVAGGPHEQFF
TGTGCCAGCACTGTAGCGGGGGGGCCTCATGAGCAGTTCTTC
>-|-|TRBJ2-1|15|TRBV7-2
CASSSLGGNYNEQFF
TGTGCCAGCAGCTCGTTGGGTGGGAACTACAATGAGCAGTTCTTC
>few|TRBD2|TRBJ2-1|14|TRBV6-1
CASCLTSGYNEQFF
TGTGCCAGTTGCCTCACTAGCGGCTACAATGAGCAGTTCTTC
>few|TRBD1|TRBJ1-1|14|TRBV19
CASSIKQGSTEAFF
TGTGCCAGTAGTATAAAACAGGGGAGCACTGAAGCTTTCTTT
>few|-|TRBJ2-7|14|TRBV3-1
CASSPVLEDHEQYF
TGTGCCAGCAGCCCTGTACTAGAGGATCACGAGCAGTACTTC
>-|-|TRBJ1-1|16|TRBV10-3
CAISGGAHSMNTEAFF
TGTGCCATCAGTGGGGGGGCGCACTCGATGAACACTGAAGCTTTCTTT
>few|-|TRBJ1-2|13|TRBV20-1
CSARDLTPYGYTF
TGCAGTGCTAGAGATCTTACTCCCTATGGCTACACCTTC
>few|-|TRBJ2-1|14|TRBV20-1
CSAPDWGSYNEQFF
TGCAGTGCGCCGGACTGGGGCTCCTACAATGAGCAGTTCTTC
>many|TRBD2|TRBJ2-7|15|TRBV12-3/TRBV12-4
CASSLRLAVAYEQYF
TGTGCCAGCAGTTTAAGGCTAGCGGTTGCCTACGAGCAGTACTTC
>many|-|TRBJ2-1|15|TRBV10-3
CAISPLGSSYNEQFF
TGTGCCATCAGTCCTCTAGGTAGCTCCTACAATGAGCAGTTCTTC
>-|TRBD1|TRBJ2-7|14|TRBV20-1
CSARDRHPYNEQYF
TGCAGTGCTAGGGACAGGCACCCCTACAATGAGCAGTACTTC
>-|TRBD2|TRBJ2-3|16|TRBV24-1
CATSDLAGRSTDTQYF
TGTGCCACCAGTGATCTAGCGGGACGGAGCACAGATACGCAGTATTTT
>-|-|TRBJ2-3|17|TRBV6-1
CATHRDLGDFSTDTQYF
TGTGCCACTCACCGGGACCTCGGAGACTTTAGCACAGATACGCAGTATTTT
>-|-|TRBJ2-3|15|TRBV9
CASSARRYVSDTQYF
TGTGCCAGCAGCGCCCGTCGGTACGTGTCGGATACGCAGTATTTT
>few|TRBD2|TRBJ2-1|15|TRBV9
CASSVVTSGSDEQFF
TGTGCCAGCAGCGTAGTTACTAGCGGGAGTGATGAGCAGTTCTTC
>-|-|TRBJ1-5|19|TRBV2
CASSEIVRGRGKSNQPQHF
TGTGCCAGCAGTGAAATTGTGAGGGGCAGGGGCAAAAGCAATCAGCCCCAGCATTTT
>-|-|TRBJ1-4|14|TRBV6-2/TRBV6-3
CASSYSRVVEKLFF
TGTGCCAGCAGTTATTCCAGGGTTGTTGAAAAACTGTTTTTT
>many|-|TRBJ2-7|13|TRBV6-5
CASSYPPLYEQYF
TGTGCCAGCAGTTATCCCCCCCTCTACGAGCAGTACTTC
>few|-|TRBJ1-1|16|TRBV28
CASSLCQLSVNTEAFF
TGTGCCAGCAGTTTATGCCAGCTCTCGGTGAACACTGAAGCTTTCTTT
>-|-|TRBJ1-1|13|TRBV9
CASSVTKDTEAFF
TGTGCCAGCAGCGTCACAAAGGACACTGAAGCTTTCTTT